What follows describes a single T cell receptor (beta chain). Its specificity is unknown. The CDR3 sequence is 14 residues long. Germline V CDR1 and CDR2: LNHNV, YYDKDF (reference sequence). V dropped 3 bases and J dropped 1 base, with 9 bases sitting between them. This specimen comes from a study of T cell responses to AZD1222 COVID-19 vaccine. Study results and caveats: Most donors were white British, females outnumbered males, and clonal diversity was possibly underestimated. Vaccination with two AZD1222 doses was followed by a rise in Spike-specific TCR breadth and depth. Repertoires were sampled only after the peak T cell response.

Measured with immunoSEQ multiplex PCR; TCRdb has only the in-frame clones, and not every one. The repertoire holds about 120,000 clones, with roughly 87% as singletons. Second doses that came at about 4 or about 12 weeks were put together. The chain has TRBV15 and TRBJ1-1, with unresolved D. Sequenced here: peripheral blood, sampled 28 days after the second AZD1222 dose. This TCR came from an adult who received the AZD1222 COVID-19 vaccine. The CDR3 DNA is TGTGCCACCAGCAGGGAAGGGTGGAACACTGAAGCTTTCTTT. It is translated as CATSREGWNTEAFF.